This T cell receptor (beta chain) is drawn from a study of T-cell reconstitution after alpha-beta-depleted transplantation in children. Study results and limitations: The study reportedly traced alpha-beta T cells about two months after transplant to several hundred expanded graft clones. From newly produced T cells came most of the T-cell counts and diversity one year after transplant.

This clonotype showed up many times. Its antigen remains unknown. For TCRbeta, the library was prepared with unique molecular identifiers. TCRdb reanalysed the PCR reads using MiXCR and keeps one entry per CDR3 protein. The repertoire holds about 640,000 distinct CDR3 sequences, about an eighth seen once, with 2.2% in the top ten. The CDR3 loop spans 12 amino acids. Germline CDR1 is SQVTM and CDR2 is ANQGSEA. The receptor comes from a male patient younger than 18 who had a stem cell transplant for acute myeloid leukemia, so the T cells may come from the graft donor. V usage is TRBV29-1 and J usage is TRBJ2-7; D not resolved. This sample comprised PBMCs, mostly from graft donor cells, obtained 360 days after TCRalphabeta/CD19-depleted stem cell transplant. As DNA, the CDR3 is TGCAGTGACGGTTTGAGGTCCTACGAGCAGTACTTC. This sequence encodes CSDGLRSYEQYF.